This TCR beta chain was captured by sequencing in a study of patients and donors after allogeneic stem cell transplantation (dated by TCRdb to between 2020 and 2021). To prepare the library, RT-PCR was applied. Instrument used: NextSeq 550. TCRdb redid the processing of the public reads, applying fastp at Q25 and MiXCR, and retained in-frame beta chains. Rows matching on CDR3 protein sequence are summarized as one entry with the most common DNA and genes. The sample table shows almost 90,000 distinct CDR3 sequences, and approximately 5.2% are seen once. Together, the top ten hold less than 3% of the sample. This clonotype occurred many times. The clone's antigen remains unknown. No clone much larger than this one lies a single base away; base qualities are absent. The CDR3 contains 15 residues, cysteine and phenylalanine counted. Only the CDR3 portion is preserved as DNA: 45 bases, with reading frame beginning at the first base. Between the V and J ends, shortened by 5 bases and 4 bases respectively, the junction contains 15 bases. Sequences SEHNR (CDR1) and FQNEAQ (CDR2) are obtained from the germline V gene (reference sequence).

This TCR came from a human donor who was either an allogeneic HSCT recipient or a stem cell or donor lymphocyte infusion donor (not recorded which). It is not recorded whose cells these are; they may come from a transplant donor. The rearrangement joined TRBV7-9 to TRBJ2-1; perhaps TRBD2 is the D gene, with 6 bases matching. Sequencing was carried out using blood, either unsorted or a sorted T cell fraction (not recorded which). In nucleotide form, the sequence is TGTGCCAGCAGCCCCGATGGGGGGAGGTACAATGAGCAGTTCTTC. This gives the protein CASSPDGGRYNEQFF.